What follows is one TCR beta chain and its context. No antigen is known for it. The study tagged each TCR cDNA molecule with a unique molecular identifier. MiXCR, applied by TCRdb to the 5' RACE reads, yields one record per CDR3 protein. Altogether around 110,000 distinct CDR3 sequences are present, 9% to 15% being singletons, with the ten largest covering over 15%. This sample was taken from a study of spatial heterogeneity in lung cancer. Study information: Taken at a median of around 2 years after resection, follow-up PBMC samples underwent sequencing when available.

As to time point: blood at routine non-recurrence follow-up after resection. Researchers sequenced whole RNA taken from tumor, nontumor lung or frozen PBMC without sorting. Germline lookup yields CDR1 KGHSH and CDR2 LQKENI. The CDR3 totals 14 residues. V was shortened by 1 base and J by 1 base, with 7 bases between the two germline ends. The study's findings and limits: Blood contained ubiquitous expanded tumor TCRs more at resection than at follow-up.

The V and J genes are TRBV18 and TRBJ1-1; no clear D gene. This TCR was recovered from a male donor with early-stage non-small cell lung cancer. The source was PBMCs, collected at follow-up. CDR3 sequence (DNA): TGTGCCAGCTCACCACAGTCGACGAACACTGAAGCTTTCTTT. Translated, it gives CASSPQSTNTEAFF.